The entry below describes one TCR beta chain. Its antigen is not known. These data belong to a study of PD-1 blockade in classical Hodgkin lymphoma. Turning to the study itself: The nivolumab dose that patients received was 3 mg/kg, given intravenously every 2 weeks. Findings and caveats of the study: Only CD4+ TCR diversity, not CD8+, had risen significantly by C4D1.

Regarding time point: cycle 4 day 1 (C4D1), after 6 weeks of nivolumab. In every patient, relapse followed autologous stem cell transplantation, while exposure to brentuximab vedotin differed. Method: immunoSEQ multiplex PCR; TCRdb's copy keeps in-frame clones and lacks some. The sample consists of tens of thousands of clones, around 89% of them appearing once. The sequence derives from a human donor with classical Hodgkin lymphoma. The sequenced sample was peripheral blood mononuclear cells (PBMCs), obtained before the fourth cycle of nivolumab.

This CDR3 reads CASSQGGLGGYTF. The CDR3 coding sequence is TGCGCCAGCAGCCAAGGGGGACTAGGTGGCTACACCTTC. V is TRBV4-1 and J is TRBJ1-2; weak D call: TRBD1 (5 bases). Trimming cost V 1 base and J 7 bases, with 10 bases left between them. The CDR3 extends over 13 amino acids. In germline, CDR1 is MGHRA, CDR2 YSYEKL.